The 30 T cell receptor beta chains given below trace back to one sample, sequenced in a study of OX40 agonist ivuxolimab in advanced cancers. Sequencing was performed with immunoSEQ multiplex PCR; in TCRdb, only in-frame clones are kept and a portion is missing. Of tens of thousands of clones in the sample, over 70% are singletons; the top ten hold approximately 9.6%. The material sequenced was CD4+ or CD8+ T cells sorted from blood, taken in a trial of the OX40 agonist ivuxolimab. Source of these receptors: an adult with an advanced solid tumor such as melanoma, head and neck, liver or kidney cancer.

Only a few counts were recorded for this clone. V and J are TRBV30 and TRBJ1-1; D ambiguous. Germline-derived CDR1 and CDR2 are GTSNPN and SVGIG (reference sequence). V lost 4 bases, J lost 1 base, and 10 bases lay in between. This CDR3 has 13 residues. For the CDR3, the DNA is TGTGCCTGGAATCGAGTCTCGAACACTGAAGCTTTCTTT. Translating it yields CAWNRVSNTEAFF.

V usage is TRBV9 and J usage is TRBJ1-4; no clear D gene. CDR1 and CDR2 from the germline V gene are SGDLS and YYNGEE. V was cut by 4 bases and J by 1 base, with 8 bases left in between. The CDR3 sequence is 14 residues long. The CDR3 loop is CASSPGLTNEKLFF. In nucleotides, the CDR3 is TGTGCCAGCAGCCCGGGGTTAACTAATGAAAAACTGTTTTTT.

The chain is built from TRBV5-6 and TRBJ2-7; no clear D gene. Trimming took off 4 bases at V and 5 bases at J, with 13 bases between the two ends. The germline CDR1 and CDR2 sequences are SGHDT and YYEEEE. The CDR3 runs to 13 residues. CDR3 in amino acids: CASSVINSDEQYF. DNA of the CDR3: TGTGCCAGCAGCGTGATAAATTCGGACGAGCAGTACTTC.

The chain is built from TRBV20-1 and TRBJ1-1, with D unresolved. Trimming took off 0 bases at V and 11 bases at J, with 10 bases between the two ends. This CDR3 comprises 11 residues. Germline-derived CDR1 and CDR2 are DFQATT and SNEGSKA (reference sequence). Here the CDR3 reads CSAREVGPAFF. DNA for the CDR3: TGCAGTGCTAGAGAGGTGGGTCCTGCTTTCTTT.

The chain employs TRBV30 and TRBJ2-7, with 10 positions matching TRBD1. The germline gives CDR1 GTSNPN, CDR2 SVGIG (reference sequence). The CDR3 extends over 17 amino acids. V gave up 1 base and J gave up 1 base; unmatched junction bases: 10. CDR3: CAWSGGTGDLNSYEQYF. CDR3 bases: TGTGCCTGGAGTGGGGGGACAGGGGACCTTAATTCCTACGAGCAGTACTTC.

The chain combines TRBV6-6 with TRBJ1-1; D is ambiguous. Deletions cut 8 bases from V and 0 bases from J, with 16 bases between. The CDR3 covers 15 residues. Germline V gene sequence: CDR1 MNHNY, CDR2 SVGAGI (reference sequence). CDR3 sequence: CASVSRWQMNTEAFF. DNA for the CDR3: TGTGCCAGCGTCTCCCGGTGGCAGATGAACACTGAAGCTTTCTTT.

V usage is TRBV28 and J usage is TRBJ1-1; 10 nucleotides line up with TRBD1. The germline V gene encodes CDR1 MDHEN and CDR2 SYDVKM. This CDR3 has 13 amino acids. V shed 3 bases and J 10 bases; nucleotides not matched to a gene: 5. For the CDR3, the DNA is TGTGCCAGCAGTTTCCGGGACAGGGGACGAGCTTTCTTT. Translating gives CASSFRDRGRAFF.

The V gene is TRBV6-1, the J gene TRBJ2-2, with D perhaps TRBD1 (6 bases). V lost 2 bases and J lost 7, with 17 bases in between. The CDR3 sequence is 16 residues long. The germline gives CDR1 MNHNS, CDR2 SASEGT. The CDR3 DNA follows: TGTGCCAGCAGTGAATTAGACAGGCTAGGAAGCGGGGAGCTGTTTTTT. Translation gives CASSELDRLGSGELFF.

This rearrangement joins TRBV19 to TRBJ1-1; TRBD1 might be the D (6 bases). The CDR3 consists of 13 residues. V lost 5 bases to trimming and J lost 8 bases, with 15 bases between them. From germline, CDR1 is LNHDA and CDR2 SQIVND (reference sequence). The CDR3 DNA follows: TGTGCCAGTAGTGGAAGACAGGCTGGAGAAGCTTTCTTT. Translated, it gives CASSGRQAGEAFF.

The V call is TRBV5-1, the J call TRBJ2-7, with D perhaps TRBD1 or TRBD2 (5 bases each). The CDR3 consists of 16 residues. Germline lookup yields CDR1 SGHRS and CDR2 YFSETQ. Between the trimmed V and J ends, which lost 5 bases and 5 bases, there was a span of 23 bases. CDR3 DNA: TGCGCCAGCAGTCGAATGACGGGGCTGGCTCCCCACGAGCAGTACTTC. Protein: CASSRMTGLAPHEQYF.

CDR3 loop: CASSSGSKGGEQFF. The CDR3 DNA reads as TGTGCCAGCAGCAGCGGGAGTAAGGGGGGTGAGCAGTTCTTC. The chain employs TRBV5-8 and TRBJ2-1; TRBD2 matches 8 bases. V lost 4 bases, J lost 9 bases, and 9 bases stayed unmatched. CDR3 length equals 14 residues. The V gene's germline CDR1 is SGHTS and CDR2 YDEGEE.

The chain has TRBV20-1 and TRBJ2-7; the D is unclear. V lost 3 bases and J 2 bases, leaving 5 bases between the germline ends. This CDR3 is built from 11 residues. Germline CDR1 DFQATT, CDR2 SNEGSKA (reference sequence). DNA for the CDR3: TGCAGTGCTAGTAGAACCTACGAGCAGTACTTC. As protein: CSASRTYEQYF.

This clone came up a few times. J is TRBJ2-7 and V is TRBV5-1; 10 nucleotides line up with TRBD2. This CDR3 contains 15 residues. V shed 9 bases and J 3 bases; nucleotides not matched to a gene: 12. Germline assignment: CDR1 SGHRS and CDR2 YFSETQ. The DNA of the CDR3 is TGCGCCACCTCCTGGACTAGCGGAGGGGACTACGAGCAGTACTTC. Its translation: CATSWTSGGDYEQYF.

The CDR3 protein is CSVNTPGTSGTDEQFF. The DNA of the CDR3 is TGCAGCGTGAATACCCCCGGGACTAGCGGGACGGATGAGCAGTTCTTC. The rearrangement joins TRBV29-1 to TRBJ2-1; the match to TRBD2 covers 13 bases. This CDR3 has 16 residues. Germline V gene lookup returns CDR1 SQVTM and CDR2 ANQGSEA. Losses at the gene ends were 6 bases for V and 8 bases for J; bases not matched to a gene: 13.

V usage is TRBV28 and J usage is TRBJ1-5, with D perhaps TRBD1 (5 bases). The V gene's germline CDR1 is MDHEN and CDR2 SYDVKM. The germline V and J ends were trimmed by 7 bases and 0 bases, with 10 bases remaining between them. The length of the CDR3 is 14 residues. CDR3 in DNA: TGTGCCAGCACCGGGACCCTTAGCAATCAGCCCCAGCATTTT. Translated, it gives CASTGTLSNQPQHF.

The rearrangement joins TRBV11-2 to TRBJ2-2; the D call may be TRBD1 or TRBD2 (6 bases each). CDR3 length: 16 amino acids. CDR1 and CDR2 (germline): SGHAT, FQNNGV. The V end lost 1 base, the J end lost 5 bases, and 14 bases lay between the germline ends. CDR3 in amino acids: CASSLGGGSWTGELFF. For the CDR3, the DNA is TGTGCCAGCAGCTTAGGAGGGGGGAGTTGGACCGGGGAGCTGTTTTTT.

This chain uses TRBV18 with TRBJ1-2; D is perhaps TRBD1 (6 bases). There are 13 residues in the CDR3. The germline V gene has CDR1 KGHSH and CDR2 LQKENI. The V and J ends lost 4 bases and 0 bases respectively, with 6 bases between them. CDR3 protein: CASSRDTNYGYTF. The CDR3 bases are TGTGCCAGCTCACGGGACACTAACTATGGCTACACCTTC.

CDR3 amino acids: CASSNLDREETQYF. For the CDR3, the DNA is TGTGCCAGTAGTAACTTGGACAGGGAAGAGACCCAGTACTTC. The V call is TRBV19, the J call TRBJ2-5, with 8 nucleotides matching TRBD1. Germline CDR1 is LNHDA and CDR2 is SQIVND (reference sequence). J lost 3 bases, V lost 4 bases, and 4 bases had no gene match. This CDR3 is built from 14 residues.

This chain joins TRBV4-2 and TRBJ2-5, with 7 bases identical to TRBD2. Losses at the gene ends were 1 base for V and 8 bases for J; bases not matched to a gene: 16. This CDR3 has 17 amino acids. The V gene's germline CDR1 is LGHNA and CDR2 YNFKEQ. The CDR3 region is CASSQGGVAGGGNTQYF. The CDR3, as DNA: TGTGCCAGCAGCCAAGGGGGAGTAGCGGGCGGGGGAAATACCCAGTACTTC.

This clone appeared a few times. DNA for the CDR3: TGTGCCAGCAGCCAAGGGGCTAAATCGAACATTCAGTACTTC. Translation gives CASSQGAKSNIQYF. The chain uses TRBV14 and TRBJ2-4; D gene unclear. The CDR3 has 14 amino acids. The V gene lost 1 base and the J gene lost 7 bases, with 11 bases spanning the gap. The germline gives CDR1 SGHDN, CDR2 FVKESK.

V usage is TRBV5-1 and J usage is TRBJ2-1, with 10 bases aligning to TRBD2. In germline, CDR1 is SGHRS, CDR2 YFSETQ. V lost 0 bases and J lost 6; bases outside the gene matches: 3. The CDR3 runs to 15 residues. This CDR3 is CASSLASGRGNEQFF. CDR3 DNA: TGCGCCAGCAGCTTGGCCAGCGGGAGGGGCAATGAGCAGTTCTTC.

This clone was recorded only once. This rearrangement joins TRBV2 to TRBJ2-7; 7 nucleotides match TRBD1. Germline CDR1 and CDR2: SNHLY and FYNNEI. There are 14 residues in the CDR3. Trimming removed 9 bases from V and 1 base from J; junction bases left unmatched: 9. The CDR3 here is CARQQGKSSYEQYF. DNA for the CDR3: TGTGCCAGGCAACAGGGGAAGAGTTCCTACGAGCAGTACTTC.

This chain uses TRBV5-1 with TRBJ2-2, with unresolved D. The germline V gene encodes CDR1 SGHRS and CDR2 YFSETQ. The CDR3 loop spans 13 amino acids. V was shortened by 2 bases and J by 7 bases, with 9 bases between the two germline ends. CDR3: CASSFPDVGELFF. The DNA of the CDR3 is TGCGCCAGCAGCTTTCCTGATGTCGGGGAGCTGTTTTTT.

This clone has just one count. The chain recombines TRBV4-1 with TRBJ2-7, with 9 bases matching TRBD2. This CDR3 has 16 amino acids. Per the germline V gene, CDR1 is MGHRA and CDR2 is YSYEKL. The ends lost 0 bases at V and 3 bases at J; junction bases unmatched: 6. The CDR3 DNA is TGCGCCAGCAGCCAAGATGACGCTAGCGGGAACTACGAGCAGTACTTC. Its translation: CASSQDDASGNYEQYF.

The chain combines TRBV2 with TRBJ2-7, with 10 positions matching TRBD1. The CDR3 loop spans 12 amino acids. The junction had 4 bases not matched to a gene; V was cut back by 11 bases and J by 3 bases. Germline-derived CDR1 and CDR2 are SNHLY and FYNNEI. The CDR3 region has the DNA TGTGCCCTGGGGACAGGGGACTACGAGCAGTACTTC. It yields the protein CALGTGDYEQYF.

This chain uses TRBV2 with TRBJ2-1; 11 nucleotides line up with TRBD2. Germline trimming cut 8 bases from V and 14 bases from J; bases unmatched to any gene: 8. Germline CDR1 and CDR2: SNHLY and FYNNEI. The CDR3 consists of 12 residues. The CDR3 sequence is CASETSGSVEFF. The CDR3 DNA is TGTGCCAGCGAAACTAGCGGGAGTGTTGAGTTCTTC. The variable domain in full, with the rest retrieved from reference TRBV2 and TRBJ2-1, is EPEVTQTPSHQVTQMGQEVILRCVPISNHLYFYWYRQILGQKVEFLVSFYNNEISEKSEIFDDQFSVERPDGSNFTLKIRSTKLEDSAMYFCASETSGSVEFFGPGTRLTVL.

This CDR3 reads CASSDGRGTGELFF. CDR3 nucleotides: TGTGCCAGCAGTGATGGACGGGGCACCGGGGAGCTGTTTTTT. The chain employs TRBV2 and TRBJ2-2; TRBD2 might be the D (5 bases). The V end lost 3 bases, the J end lost 4 bases, and 9 bases lay between the germline ends. CDR3 length: 14 amino acids. The V gene's germline CDR1 is SNHLY and CDR2 FYNNEI.

This clone was observed a few times. The rearrangement links TRBV28 to TRBJ2-3; 7 bases are a match to TRBD2. CDR3 length equals 19 residues. Germline V gives CDR1 MDHEN, CDR2 SYDVKM. The V gene end was trimmed by 7 bases and the J gene end by 2 bases; junction bases not matched to a gene: 21. The CDR3 spells CASISSGGSWGGYTDTQYF. As DNA, the CDR3 is TGTGCCAGCATTTCCTCGGGAGGTAGTTGGGGGGGTTACACAGATACGCAGTATTTT.

For the CDR3, the DNA is TGTGCCAGCAGCGGACAGTCCAATCAGCCCCAGCATTTT. Its protein product is CASSGQSNQPQHF. The rearrangement joins TRBV7-9 to TRBJ1-5; tentatively, D is TRBD1 (6 bases). The CDR3 runs 13 residues. Trimming stripped 5 bases from V and 3 bases from J, with 8 bases between. The germline V gene has CDR1 SEHNR and CDR2 FQNEAQ (reference sequence).

This clone was seen more than once but under ten times. This chain connects TRBV6-4 to TRBJ1-4; D gene unclear. Germline CDR1 reads MRHNA; CDR2 reads SNTAGT. Trimming took 2 bases from V and 2 from J, leaving 0 bases between them. CDR3 length: 12 residues. In DNA form, the CDR3 reads TGTGCCAGCAGTGACACTAATGAAAAACTGTTTTTT. Amino acid sequence: CASSDTNEKLFF.